Reported below is one T cell receptor beta chain. The CDR3 consists of 14 residues. The germline CDR1 and CDR2 sequences are MNHEY and SVGAGI. The data are from a study of blood T cells in healthy people across ages. A second PCR, run for 7 to 11 cycles, used a sample-barcoded 5' primer plus a J-beta primer mix. Each cDNA molecule was tagged by a template-switch adaptor that had 12 random nucleotides. TCRdb itself ran the 5' RACE reads through MiXCR, one entry per CDR3 protein. The table records around 1,800,000 distinct CDR3 sequences, 35% to 50% of them present only once. The chain joins TRBV6-5 to TRBJ2-4; tentative D call: TRBD1 (8 bases). The DNA end is a closer match to TRBJ2-7, so the J assignment may be wrong. Material: blood. The sequence was obtained from a human donor in good health. The CDR3 protein is CASSRGQGGSEQYF. CDR3 nucleotide sequence: TGTGCCAGCAGTCGAGGACAGGGAGGGAGCGAGCAGTACTTC.